Below are 30 T cell receptor beta chains sequenced from a single sample in a study of shared T cell receptors in the human thymus. Here immunoSEQ multiplex PCR was the method, and the copy in TCRdb shows in-frame clones only, minus some. Among about 610,000 clones, roughly 90% were seen once, and the ten largest hold 0.008% to 0.011%. The same sample was also studied in work on human thymus T cells.

The specimen was thymocytes. These TCRs come from a boy under two years old with a congenital heart defect.

The chain employs TRBV27 and TRBJ2-7, with 8 nucleotides matching TRBD2. The CDR3 is made up of 14 amino acids. Germline V gene sequence: CDR1 MNHEY, CDR2 SMNVEV (reference sequence). Trimming took 6 bases from V and 2 from J; bases not matched to a gene: 6. CDR3 residues: CASSFGSGTYEQYF. As DNA, the CDR3 is TGTGCCAGCAGCTTCGGTAGCGGGACCTACGAGCAGTACTTC.

The chain couples TRBV6-4 to TRBJ2-3; 8 nucleotides align to TRBD1. Per the germline V gene, CDR1 is MRHNA and CDR2 is SNTAGT. With 5 bases clipped from V and 3 bases from J, the junction kept 10 bases outside the gene matches. This CDR3 is 16 amino acids long. The CDR3 loop reads CASSQTTGGRTDTQYF. For the CDR3, the DNA is TGTGCCAGCAGTCAAACAACAGGGGGGAGGACAGATACGCAGTATTTT.

The chain employs TRBV5-1 and TRBJ2-7, with unresolved D. Trimming removed 3 bases from V and 5 bases from J, with 12 bases in between. Germline-derived CDR1 and CDR2 are SGHRS and YFSETQ. The CDR3 runs 13 residues. CDR3 in amino acids: CASSSVEADEQYF. CDR3 sequence (DNA): TGCGCCAGCAGCTCCGTAGAGGCAGACGAGCAGTACTTC.

In this sample, this clone turned up a few times. J is TRBJ2-5 and V is TRBV2, with unresolved D. Trimming removed 3 bases from V and 5 bases from J, with 16 bases in between. CDR3 length equals 15 residues. CDR1 and CDR2 (germline): SNHLY, FYNNEI. The CDR3 sequence is CASSDGANVRETQYF. The CDR3 nucleotides are TGTGCCAGCAGTGACGGAGCAAACGTACGGGAGACCCAGTACTTC.

The rearrangement uses TRBV18 and TRBJ2-5, with 12 bases matching TRBD2. V gave up 6 bases and J gave up 3 bases; unmatched junction bases: 5. This CDR3 is 15 amino acids long. Germline CDR1 is KGHSH and CDR2 is LQKENI. In nucleotides, the CDR3 is TGTGCCAGCTCCCCAAGACTAGCGGGAGAAGAGACCCAGTACTTC. The encoded protein is CASSPRLAGEETQYF.

CDR3 DNA: TGTGCCAGCAGCTTAGGGGCGGGAGGGGTCACAGATACGCAGTATTTT. Residues: CASSLGAGGVTDTQYF. The chain combines TRBV7-9 with TRBJ2-3; the match to TRBD2 covers 9 bases. The CDR3 has 16 residues. Germline V gives CDR1 SEHNR, CDR2 FQNEAQ (reference sequence). Unmatched junction bases numbered 4, after V lost 1 base and J lost 2 bases. Full variable domain (rest looked up from reference TRBV7-9 and TRBJ2-3): DTGVSQNPRHKITKRGQNVTFRCDPISEHNRLYWYRQTLGQGPEFLTYFQNEAQLEKSRLLSDRFSAERPKGSFSTLEIQRTEQGDSAMYLCASSLGAGGVTDTQYFGPGTRLTVL.

The chain uses TRBV30 and TRBJ1-2, with D perhaps matching TRBD1 (5 bases). V was pared by 2 bases and J by 8 bases, with 12 bases between. The CDR3 is made up of 12 amino acids. From germline, CDR1 is GTSNPN and CDR2 SVGIG (reference sequence). The CDR3 nucleotides read TGTGCCTGGAGTCCGCGGGGGACCGGCTACACCTTC. This encodes CAWSPRGTGYTF.

V is TRBV5-1 and J is TRBJ1-2; D is perhaps TRBD1 (5 bases). CDR3 size: 14 residues. Germline V CDR1 and CDR2: SGHRS, YFSETQ. Trimming pared 4 bases from V and 1 base from J, leaving 11 bases between. The CDR3 DNA reads as TGCGCCAGCAGCGAGTCAGGGCTTAACTATGGCTACACCTTC. This codes for CASSESGLNYGYTF.

The chain is built from TRBV27 and TRBJ1-1; 7 bases map to TRBD1. The CDR3 sequence is 16 residues long. CDR1 is MNHEY, CDR2 SMNVEV, per germline (reference sequence). With 5 bases clipped from V and 3 bases from J, the junction kept 12 bases outside the gene matches. The chain's CDR3 is CASSPGDSEGDTEAFF. The CDR3 DNA sequence: TGTGCCAGCAGTCCTGGGGACAGCGAGGGTGACACTGAAGCTTTCTTT.

The chain joins TRBV15 to TRBJ2-2, with a possible D match to TRBD1 (5 bases). The CDR3 is made up of 14 amino acids. V was cut by 3 bases and J by 6 bases, with 11 bases left in between. Germline CDR1 LNHNV, CDR2 YYDKDF (reference sequence). The CDR3 loop is CATSRPGFPGELFF. Here the CDR3 DNA reads TGTGCCACCAGCAGGCCAGGGTTCCCCGGGGAGCTGTTTTTT.

The rearrangement uses TRBV14 and TRBJ2-7, with D uncertain. CDR3 length equals 12 residues. Trimming took 1 base from V and 5 from J, leaving 6 bases between them. Per the germline V gene, CDR1 is SGHDN and CDR2 is FVKESK. The chain's CDR3 is CASSQGHDEQYF. As DNA, the CDR3 is TGTGCCAGCAGCCAAGGACACGACGAGCAGTACTTC.

This chain uses TRBV18 with TRBJ2-7, with 7 bases identical to TRBD2. V dropped 1 base and J dropped 4; count of bases not matched to a gene: 13. CDR1 and CDR2 (germline): KGHSH, LQKENI. The CDR3 covers 17 residues. In DNA form, the CDR3 reads TGTGCCAGCTCACCACGGTACCGGCTAGCGGCCACTTACGAGCAGTACTTC. Residues: CASSPRYRLAATYEQYF.

The CDR3 sequence: CASRSRQGAKGETQYF. As DNA, the CDR3 is TGTGCCAGCAGGTCGCGACAGGGGGCAAAGGGAGAGACCCAGTACTTC. This chain uses TRBV11-3 with TRBJ2-5; 10 nucleotides align to TRBD1. Germline trimming cut 6 bases from V and 4 bases from J; bases unmatched to any gene: 11. CDR1 and CDR2 from the germline V gene are SGHNT and YENEEA. This CDR3 is built from 16 residues.

The V gene is TRBV27, the J gene TRBJ1-2, with 10 bases identical to TRBD1. The junction had 11 bases not matched to a gene; V was cut back by 5 bases and J by 8 bases. CDR3 size: 15 residues. Germline V lookup: CDR1 MNHEY, CDR2 SMNVEV (reference sequence). CDR3 region: CASSLTTGGAKGYTF. CDR3 nucleotides: TGTGCCAGCAGTCTAACGACAGGGGGCGCGAAAGGCTACACCTTC.

This clone was seen more than once but under ten times. The gene calls are TRBV14 and TRBJ2-2; tentative D call: TRBD2 (6 bases). This CDR3 contains 14 residues. Looked up from germline, CDR1 is SGHDN and CDR2 is FVKESK. The V gene lost 5 bases and the J gene lost 4 bases, with 11 bases spanning the gap. The CDR3 region has the DNA TGTGCCAGCAGCGGACACGGGAGCACCGGGGAGCTGTTTTTT. Translating gives CASSGHGSTGELFF.

V gene TRBV28 combines with J gene TRBJ2-1; 9 bases align to TRBD1. The CDR3 has 17 residues. J gave up 9 bases and V 3 bases, and 15 bases lay outside the gene matches. The germline CDR1 and CDR2 sequences are MDHEN and SYDVKM. The CDR3 nucleotides are TGTGCCAGCAGTTTCGTCCGTGTAGGGGGACAGGGAGGTGAGCAGTTCTTC. This codes for CASSFVRVGGQGGEQFF.

Only one count was recorded for this clone. The chain is built from TRBV5-1 and TRBJ2-5, with D possibly TRBD2 on 7 matching bases. The CDR3 is made up of 16 amino acids. V was trimmed by 6 bases and J by 4 bases, leaving 22 bases between them. Germline V CDR1 and CDR2: SGHRS, YFSETQ. DNA of the CDR3: TGCGCCAGCAAGGTCGCTGTCGGGGGGCTTAGAGAGACCCAGTACTTC. Residues: CASKVAVGGLRETQYF.

The rearrangement links TRBV7-9 to TRBJ2-7; no clear D gene. V was shortened by 4 bases and J by 3 bases, with 4 bases between the two germline ends. Germline loops: CDR1 SEHNR, CDR2 FQNEAQ (reference sequence). The CDR3 has 11 amino acids. CDR3 nucleotides: TGTGCCAGCAGCTCCCTCTACGAGCAGTACTTC. It is translated as CASSSLYEQYF.

The chain links TRBV4-3 to TRBJ2-1; 12 bases are a match to TRBD2. The ends lost 6 bases at V and 8 bases at J; junction bases unmatched: 5. Germline-derived CDR1 and CDR2 are LGHNA and YSLEER. The CDR3 runs to 14 residues. In DNA form, the CDR3 reads TGCGCCAGCAGTGGACTAGCGGGATTACATGAGCAGTTCTTC. Its translation: CASSGLAGLHEQFF.

V is TRBV5-5 and J is TRBJ2-7; TRBD1 might be the D (6 bases). This CDR3 spans 16 amino acids. Germline loops: CDR1 SGHKS, CDR2 YYEKEE (reference sequence). Trimming took off 3 bases at V and 2 bases at J, with 18 bases between the two ends. This CDR3 is CASSWGWGTPPYEQYF. CDR3 DNA: TGTGCCAGCAGCTGGGGGTGGGGGACACCCCCCTACGAGCAGTACTTC.

V is TRBV15 and J is TRBJ1-4; maybe TRBD1 (5 bases). The V end lost 1 base, the J end lost 7 bases, and 16 bases lay between the germline ends. Germline loops: CDR1 LNHNV, CDR2 YYDKDF (reference sequence). This CDR3 comprises 16 residues. In DNA form, the CDR3 reads TGTGCCACCAGCAGAGTCCCCAAGGGGTCCAGTGAAAAACTGTTTTTT. Its protein product is CATSRVPKGSSEKLFF.

J is TRBJ2-2 and V is TRBV5-4; 8 bases map to TRBD1. This CDR3 comprises 17 residues. The V and J ends lost 0 bases and 4 bases, in that order; junction bases with no gene match: 8. The V gene's germline CDR1 is SGHNT and CDR2 YYREEE (reference sequence). The chain's CDR3 is CASSLAPRGPGTGELFF. The CDR3, as DNA: TGTGCCAGCAGCTTGGCCCCCAGGGGGCCGGGCACCGGGGAGCTGTTTTTT. Full variable domain (outside the CDR3, taken from reference TRBV5-4 and TRBJ2-2): ETGVTQSPTHLIKTRGQQVTLRCSSQSGHNTVSWYQQALGQGPQFIFQYYREEENGRGNFPPRFSGLQFPNYSSELNVNALELDDSALYLCASSLAPRGPGTGELFFGEGSRLTVL.

The gene calls are TRBV5-1 and TRBJ2-7; D remains ambiguous. V was cut by 3 bases and J by 6 bases, with 13 bases left in between. Germline CDR1 SGHRS, CDR2 YFSETQ. This CDR3 has 13 amino acids. CDR3 nucleotides: TGCGCCAGCAGCTCGCTTAAACCCAGCGAGCAGTACTTC. It translates to CASSSLKPSEQYF.

V gene TRBV11-3 combines with J gene TRBJ1-2; tentative D call: TRBD1 (6 bases). Germline lookup yields CDR1 SGHNT and CDR2 YENEEA. With 1 base removed from V and 2 bases from J, the gap between germline ends came to 8 bases. The CDR3 runs 14 residues. CDR3 in DNA: TGTGCCAGCAGCTTAGCAGGACAGAACTATGGCTACACCTTC. This codes for CASSLAGQNYGYTF.

This clone was observed once. Here the CDR3 DNA reads TGTGCCAGCAGCTTACCTGGCAAGACCCAGTACTTC. This sequence encodes CASSLPGKTQYF. The rearrangement joins TRBV7-3 to TRBJ2-5; D gene ambiguous. The CDR3 is made up of 12 amino acids. CDR1 is SGHTA and CDR2 is FQGTGA in the germline V gene. Trimming removed 2 bases from V and 6 bases from J, with 7 bases in between.

The chain employs TRBV2 and TRBJ2-7; 11 bases line up with TRBD2. There are 15 residues in the CDR3. CDR1 and CDR2 (germline): SNHLY, FYNNEI. With V trimmed by 6 bases and J by 1 base, 5 bases remained unmatched. The DNA for the CDR3 is TGTGCCAGCAGGTCGGGACTAGCGGTTTCCTACGAGCAGTACTTC. As protein: CASRSGLAVSYEQYF.

V gene TRBV30 combines with J gene TRBJ2-7; 13 bases agree with TRBD2. Germline V gene data show CDR1 as GTSNPN and CDR2 as SVGIG (reference sequence). The CDR3 totals 16 residues. The V and J ends lost 3 bases and 3 bases, in that order; junction bases with no gene match: 8. The chain's CDR3 is CAWSTGLAGEVYEQYF. The CDR3 bases are TGTGCCTGGAGCACTGGACTAGCGGGAGAGGTCTACGAGCAGTACTTC.

The J gene is TRBJ1-4, the V gene TRBV19; D may be TRBD1 (5 bases). The CDR3 spans 15 residues. Per the germline V gene, CDR1 is LNHDA and CDR2 is SQIVND (reference sequence). The V and J ends lost 4 bases and 3 bases respectively, with 12 bases between them. CDR3 nucleotide sequence: TGTGCCAGTAGTACCCGACAGACTTCTAATGAAAAACTGTTTTTT. The encoded protein is CASSTRQTSNEKLFF.

This sequence joins TRBV19 and TRBJ1-1; 10 bases agree with TRBD1. With 7 bases clipped from V and 1 base from J, the junction kept 21 bases outside the gene matches. The germline V gene has CDR1 LNHDA and CDR2 SQIVND (reference sequence). This CDR3 has 20 residues. CDR3 region: CASTLRDRGRGWEANTEAFF. The CDR3 DNA is TGTGCCAGTACCTTACGGGACAGGGGAAGAGGGTGGGAGGCGAACACTGAAGCTTTCTTT.

The J gene is TRBJ2-1, the V gene TRBV2; TRBD2 aligns across 7 bases. J lost 4 bases, V lost 2 bases, and 8 bases had no gene match. In germline, CDR1 is SNHLY, CDR2 FYNNEI. The CDR3 runs 16 residues. CDR3: CASSEWLGEGYNEQFF. The CDR3 DNA is TGTGCCAGCAGTGAATGGTTGGGGGAGGGGTACAATGAGCAGTTCTTC.